These T cell receptor beta chains were read from a single sample in a study of identical twins' blood T cells. MiXCR was run by TCRdb on the 5' RACE reads, yielding one entry per CDR3 protein. The sample contains 300,000 to 400,000 distinct CDR3 sequences, about 28% of which appear only once. The sequenced sample was PBMCs. All receptors come from a woman aged 18 to 55 in good health. The CDR3 runs from the conserved cysteine through the conserved F or W. Fields, in order: V gene, J gene, CDR3 protein.

>TRBV20-1|TRBJ1-3
CSAGKGAGNTIYF
>TRBV5-1|TRBJ1-5
CASSLQGPQPQHF
>TRBV28|TRBJ2-7
CASSQGTALNEQYF
>TRBV19|TRBJ1-2
CASYFNYGYTF
>TRBV7-2|TRBJ1-1
CASSPSLYLMNTEAFF
>TRBV29-1|TRBJ2-1
CSVSTPSGRTSGRAPFF
>TRBV4-3|TRBJ1-4
CASSQALRQGTNEKLFF
>TRBV11-2|TRBJ2-2
CASSLVLAGNTGELFF
>TRBV6-5|TRBJ1-3
CASSYFWGSGNTIYF
>TRBV18|TRBJ2-1
CASSPLGGAYNEQFF
>TRBV19|TRBJ2-3
CASSPPRGTGGQDTQYF
>TRBV3-1|TRBJ1-2
CASSQDGRGHRVNYGYTF
>TRBV7-6|TRBJ1-2
CASSHDGGYGYTF
>TRBV14|TRBJ1-1
CASSGDLGAEAFF
>TRBV10-3|TRBJ2-7
CAISVGAGYEQYF
>TRBV30|TRBJ1-5
CAWSSGLTGNQPQHF
>TRBV20-1|TRBJ1-4
CSARDPFLTTNEKLFF
>TRBV19|TRBJ2-2
CASSPFRIGPTGELFF
>TRBV20-1|TRBJ1-5
CSARSGDIQPQHF
>TRBV4-2|TRBJ2-7
CASSQVAGAYEQYF
>TRBV9|TRBJ1-1
CASSKEGRTNTEAFF
>TRBV18|TRBJ2-5
CASSPQGGETQYF
>TRBV6-1|TRBJ1-1
CATGWTQNTEAFF
>TRBV2|TRBJ1-1
CASRDAGGVAEAFF
>TRBV6-6|TRBJ1-6
CASSYSIPSSYNSPLHF
>TRBV6-1|TRBJ1-4
CASSLLQDEKLFF
>TRBV5-1|TRBJ2-3
CASSLTSGRTDTQYF
>TRBV27|TRBJ2-3
CASTRDYSADTQYF
>TRBV20-1|TRBJ1-1
CSARAPPTGSAEAFF
>TRBV7-9|TRBJ2-3
CASSLRLAGVEDTQYF
>TRBV29-1|TRBJ1-1
CSLRVYGGTEAFF
>TRBV28|TRBJ2-7
CASSLPSGQGEQYF
>TRBV7-2|TRBJ2-1
CASSSPGLEQFF
>TRBV27|TRBJ2-7
CASRTTSLPSALSYEQYF
>TRBV5-1|TRBJ1-5
CASSLTGPYSNQPQHF